The 7 T cell receptor beta chains presented below share a single source sample, sequenced in a study of brain T cells in children with intractable seizures. Profiling relied on immunoSEQ multiplex PCR, and the TCRdb table lists in-frame clones only, not all of them. The repertoire has hundreds of thousands of clones, over 85% of them found once; the top ten carry 4.5% to 7%. Noted time point: blood from clinic visit 5 months post-surgery; TSC patient then seizure free. This specimen consisted of peripheral blood, obtained less than 6 months after surgery. These receptors all come from a boy under two years old with tuberous sclerosis and intractable seizures.

J is TRBJ1-4 and V is TRBV25-1; maybe TRBD1 (6 bases). CDR1 is MGHDK and CDR2 is SYGVNS in the germline V gene. Trimming stripped 7 bases from V and 1 base from J, with 13 bases between. The CDR3 loop spans 15 amino acids. For the CDR3, the DNA is TGTGCCAGCACCCCAGGGGCTGGAACTAATGAAAAACTGTTTTTT. Residues: CASTPGAGTNEKLFF.

V usage is TRBV7-9 and J usage is TRBJ2-7; 9 nucleotides line up with TRBD1. Germline trimming cut 5 bases from V and 10 bases from J; bases unmatched to any gene: 3. There are 11 residues in the CDR3. Germline CDR1 is SEHNR and CDR2 is FQNEAQ (reference sequence). CDR3 amino acids: CASSPGQGQYF. In DNA, the CDR3 is TGTGCCAGCAGCCCGGGACAGGGCCAGTACTTC.

This clone has just one count. DNA for the CDR3: TGTGCCTGGAGTTTCGGATTTTCAGATACGCAGTATTTT. Its protein is CAWSFGFSDTQYF. The chain is built from TRBV30 and TRBJ2-3; D gene ambiguous. V was shortened by 2 bases and J by 4 bases, with 10 bases between the two germline ends. Germline loops: CDR1 GTSNPN, CDR2 SVGIG (reference sequence). This CDR3 has 13 amino acids.

This chain links TRBV1 with TRBJ2-3. TRBV1 is a known pseudogene. The CDR3 length is 12 residues. CDR3 region: CTSSPVPSTQYF. CDR3 in DNA: TGCACCAGCAGCCCCGTCCCAAGTACGCAGTATTTT.

The rearrangement joins TRBV4-1 to TRBJ1-3; 7 nucleotides align to TRBD1. The J segment lost 2 bases and the V segment lost 1 base, leaving 5 bases of the junction unmatched. The CDR3 covers 16 residues. Germline CDR1 reads MGHRA; CDR2 reads YSYEKL. CDR3 coding DNA: TGCGCCAGCAGCCAAGTCGTGACAGGGCCTGGAAACACCATATATTTT. Protein product: CASSQVVTGPGNTIYF.

The chain combines TRBV5-1 with TRBJ2-1; no clear D gene. The CDR3 extends over 13 amino acids. CDR1 and CDR2 (germline): SGHRS, YFSETQ. Between the trimmed V and J ends, which lost 4 bases and 7 bases, there was a span of 12 bases. In DNA form, the CDR3 reads TGCGCCAGCAGCCGTACCGACATAAATGAGCAGTTCTTC. Its protein is CASSRTDINEQFF.

V and J are TRBV7-8 and TRBJ1-5, with 10 bases matching TRBD1. Trimming at V came to 5 bases and at J to 1 base, leaving 11 bases not matched to a gene. Germline V gene data show CDR1 as SGHVS and CDR2 as FQNEAQ. The CDR3 covers 18 residues. CDR3 sequence reads: CASSPRPGQGSSNQPQHF. CDR3 nucleotides: TGTGCCAGCAGCCCGCGACCGGGACAGGGGTCGAGCAATCAGCCCCAGCATTTT.